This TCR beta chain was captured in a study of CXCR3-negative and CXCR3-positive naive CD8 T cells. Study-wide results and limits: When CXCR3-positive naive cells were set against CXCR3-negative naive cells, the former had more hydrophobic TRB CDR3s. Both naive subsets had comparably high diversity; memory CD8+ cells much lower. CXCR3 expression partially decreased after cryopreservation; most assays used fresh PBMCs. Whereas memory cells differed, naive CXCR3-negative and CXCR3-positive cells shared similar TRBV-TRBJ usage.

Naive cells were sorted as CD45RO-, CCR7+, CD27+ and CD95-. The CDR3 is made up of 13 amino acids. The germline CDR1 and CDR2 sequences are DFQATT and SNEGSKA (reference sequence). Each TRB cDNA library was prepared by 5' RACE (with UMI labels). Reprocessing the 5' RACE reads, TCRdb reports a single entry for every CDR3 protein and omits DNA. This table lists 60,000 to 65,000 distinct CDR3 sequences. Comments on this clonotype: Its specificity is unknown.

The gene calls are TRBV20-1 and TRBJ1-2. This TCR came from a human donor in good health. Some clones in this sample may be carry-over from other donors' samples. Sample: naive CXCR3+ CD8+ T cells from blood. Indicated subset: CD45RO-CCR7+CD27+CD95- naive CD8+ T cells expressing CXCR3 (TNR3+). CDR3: CSARDAGQYGYTF.